This T cell receptor (beta chain) was retrieved from a study of T-cell memory formation after mild COVID-19. Turning to the study itself: Largely donor-specific sequence clusters came from two donors.

The junction had 7 bases not matched to a gene; V was cut back by 4 bases and J by 6 bases. CDR1 SGHRS and CDR2 YFSETQ come from the germline V gene. This CDR3 has 16 amino acids. Points from the study as a whole: Pre-infection memory harbored some responding clones, suggesting cross-reactive memory joined. There was a balanced CD4/CD8 profile in clones contracting day 15 to 85, and later expanders leaned CD4+.

One entry per CDR3 protein, called by TCRdb with MiXCR from the 5' RACE reads. The sample has 220,000 or so distinct CDR3 sequences; roughly 10% are singletons. A remark on this clonotype: Its antigen is not known.

Sequencing was carried out using PBMCs or a T cell subset sorted from them (not recorded which). The chain carries TRBV5-1 and TRBJ2-3; TRBD2 agrees at 14 bases. The sequence was collected from a man younger than 35 who had mild COVID-19 (a few samples of this study predate the infection). Cell type and time point are not known. As DNA, the CDR3 is TGCGCCAGCAGCGACGCGACTAGCGGGGGGGCGGATACGCAGTATTTT. Protein product: CASSDATSGGADTQYF.